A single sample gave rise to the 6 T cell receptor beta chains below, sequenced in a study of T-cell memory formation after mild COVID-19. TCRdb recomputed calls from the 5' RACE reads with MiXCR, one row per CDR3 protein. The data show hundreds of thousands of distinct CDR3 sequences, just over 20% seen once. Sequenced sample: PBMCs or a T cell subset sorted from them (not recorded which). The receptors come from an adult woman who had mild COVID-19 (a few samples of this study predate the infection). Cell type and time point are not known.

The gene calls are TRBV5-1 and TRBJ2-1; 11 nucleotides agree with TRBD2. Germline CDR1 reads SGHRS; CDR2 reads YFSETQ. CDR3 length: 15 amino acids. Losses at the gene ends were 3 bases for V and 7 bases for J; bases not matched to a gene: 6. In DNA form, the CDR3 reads TGCGCCAGCAGCTCCGCTAGCGGGAGGCGGAATGAGCAGTTCTTC. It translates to CASSSASGRRNEQFF.

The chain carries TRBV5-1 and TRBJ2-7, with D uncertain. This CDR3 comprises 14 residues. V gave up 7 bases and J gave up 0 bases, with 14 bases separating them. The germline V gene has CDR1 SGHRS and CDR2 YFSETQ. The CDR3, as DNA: TGCGCCAGCTCGGGCCGTGCTAACTCCTACGAGCAGTACTTC. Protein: CASSGRANSYEQYF.

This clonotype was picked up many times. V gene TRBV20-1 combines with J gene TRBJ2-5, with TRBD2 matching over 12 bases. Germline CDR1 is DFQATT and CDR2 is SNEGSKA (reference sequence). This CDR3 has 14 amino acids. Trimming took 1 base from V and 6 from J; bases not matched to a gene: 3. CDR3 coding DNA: TGCAGTGCTAGAGGTCTAGCGGGGGGGCAGACCCAGTACTTC. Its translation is CSARGLAGGQTQYF.

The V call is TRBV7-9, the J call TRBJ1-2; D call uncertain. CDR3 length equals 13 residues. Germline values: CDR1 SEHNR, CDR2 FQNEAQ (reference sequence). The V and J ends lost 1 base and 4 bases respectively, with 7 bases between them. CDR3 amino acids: CASSLEGFYGYTF. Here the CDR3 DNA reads TGTGCCAGCAGCTTAGAGGGATTCTATGGCTACACCTTC.

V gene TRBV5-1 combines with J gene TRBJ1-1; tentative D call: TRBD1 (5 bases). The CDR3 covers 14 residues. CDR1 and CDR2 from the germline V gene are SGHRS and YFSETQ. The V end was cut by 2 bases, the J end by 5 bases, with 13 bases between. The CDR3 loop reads CASSLLPGQTEAFF. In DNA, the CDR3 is TGCGCCAGCAGCTTATTACCAGGGCAAACTGAAGCTTTCTTT.

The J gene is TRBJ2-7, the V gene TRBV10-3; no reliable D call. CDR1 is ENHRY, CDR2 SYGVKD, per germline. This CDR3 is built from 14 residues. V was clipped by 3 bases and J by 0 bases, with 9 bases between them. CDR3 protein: CAISEQKTSYEQYF. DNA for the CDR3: TGTGCCATCAGTGAACAGAAGACCTCCTACGAGCAGTACTTC.